The entry below gives a single T cell receptor (beta chain) sequence along with its context. These data are taken from a study of blood T cell repertoires in COVID-19. Measured with immunoSEQ multiplex PCR; TCRdb has only the in-frame clones, and not every one. Counted here are about 190,000 clones, roughly 80% occurring once; the ten biggest clones make up around 6.1%. This receptor was obtained from a woman aged 40 to 50 with acute or convalescent COVID-19. Sequencing used peripheral blood.

CDR3 nucleotides: TGTGCCAGCAGTCCAGCTGACAGGGTTGCTCAGCCCCAGCATTTT. Translation: CASSPADRVAQPQHF. The rearrangement links TRBV28 to TRBJ1-5, with 7 bases lining up with TRBD1. Germline V CDR1 and CDR2: MDHEN, SYDVKM. With 5 bases clipped from V and 6 bases from J, the junction kept 10 bases outside the gene matches. CDR3 length: 15 amino acids. The full variable domain, completed using reference TRBV28 and TRBJ1-5, is DVKVTQSSRYLVKRTGEKVFLECVQDMDHENMFWYRQDPGLGLRLIYFSYDVKMKEKGDIPEGYSVSREKKERFSLILESASTNQTSMYLCASSPADRVAQPQHFGDGTRLSIL.